The clone carrying this TCR beta chain was seen many times. Antigen unknown. The entry originates in a study of T-cell memory formation after mild COVID-19. Study information: TCR clusters mostly belonged to single donors. Whole-study results and caveats: Contracting clones from day 15 to 85 showed balanced CD4/CD8; later expanders favored CD4+. Some responding clones appeared in pre-infection memory, suggesting cross-reactive memory joined.

This CDR3 spans 14 amino acids. The germline V and J ends were trimmed by 4 bases and 4 bases, with 10 bases remaining between them. TCRdb passed the 5' RACE reads through MiXCR, listing each CDR3 protein once. There are roughly 510,000 distinct CDR3 sequences in the sample; approximately 15% occur only once, and roughly 8.2% lies in the top ten. The sample was PBMCs or a T cell subset sorted from them (not recorded which). The source is an adult woman who had mild COVID-19 (a few samples of this study predate the infection). Cell type and time point are not known. The V gene is TRBV12-3 or TRBV12-4, the J gene TRBJ2-2; D gene unclear. Here the CDR3 DNA reads TGTGCCAGCAGTTATTCGGCCAGCACCGGGGAGCTGTTTTTT. It encodes CASSYSASTGELFF.